The entry below gives a single TCR beta chain sequence along with its context. The record originates from a study of blood T cell repertoires in COVID-19. Looked up from germline, CDR1 is SGHNT and CDR2 is YYREEE (reference sequence). V lost 2 bases to trimming and J lost 2 bases; unmatched junction nucleotides: 6. The CDR3 length is 16 residues. Those who participated ranged in age from roughly 18 to 90 years and resided in about two dozen US areas. Profiled with immunoSEQ multiplex PCR; TCRdb holds only in-frame clones, not every one. The table has some 200,000 clones, 81% seen once; the top ten hold around 9%.

The TCR was taken from a man aged 35 to 55 who had recovered from COVID-19. The V call is TRBV5-4, the J call TRBJ2-2; 7 bases are a match to TRBD2. The sample consisted of PBMCs or T cells enriched from blood (not recorded which). The CDR3 sequence: CASSLNQRGNTGELFF. The CDR3 DNA sequence: TGTGCCAGCAGCTTAAATCAGCGGGGTAACACCGGGGAGCTGTTTTTT.